A single sample is the source of the 26 T cell receptor beta chains below, sequenced in a study of cytomegalovirus exposure and HLA in healthy donors. The primer mix had 60 Vbeta and 13 Jbeta primers. Method: immunoSEQ multiplex PCR; TCRdb's copy keeps in-frame clones and lacks some. The data contain some 150,000 clones, approximately 79% of them seen just once; the ten biggest clones take up over 1.2%. The specimen was PBMCs. The origin of the receptors is a man in his 60s in good health and CMV-seronegative.

This clone is a singleton in its sample. V gene TRBV6-1 combines with J gene TRBJ2-7, with 8 bases lining up with TRBD1. The CDR3 contains 13 residues. The ends lost 8 bases at V and 7 bases at J; junction bases unmatched: 10. Germline CDR1 reads MNHNS; CDR2 reads SASEGT. The CDR3: CASQQGAIPEQYF. Written as DNA, the CDR3 is TGTGCCAGCCAGCAGGGGGCGATTCCGGAGCAGTACTTC.

The chain employs TRBV6-5 and TRBJ2-3, with TRBD1 matching 7 bases. Germline assignment: CDR1 MNHEY and CDR2 SVGAGI. With 5 bases clipped from V and 4 bases from J, the junction kept 9 bases outside the gene matches. The CDR3 has 15 amino acids. CDR3 sequence: CASSADRAPPDTQYF. Written as DNA, the CDR3 is TGTGCCAGCAGTGCCGACAGGGCCCCCCCAGATACGCAGTATTTT.

This clone was counted once. V gene TRBV6-5 combines with J gene TRBJ1-1; 10 bases line up with TRBD1. CDR1 is MNHEY and CDR2 is SVGAGI in the germline V gene. Trimming cost V 6 bases and J 3 bases; bases outside gene matches: 7. This CDR3 comprises 15 residues. CDR3 DNA: TGTGCCAGCAGACGACAGGGGGCGCTGGACACTGAAGCTTTCTTT. Translated, it gives CASRRQGALDTEAFF.

The chain combines TRBV18 with TRBJ2-2; tentative D call: TRBD1 (6 bases). This CDR3 is built from 14 residues. Trimming pared 3 bases from V and 2 bases from J, leaving 7 bases between. Germline V gene sequence: CDR1 KGHSH, CDR2 LQKENI. The DNA for the CDR3 is TGTGCCAGCTCACCGACAGGAAACACCGGGGAGCTGTTTTTT. This sequence encodes CASSPTGNTGELFF.

The V call is TRBV29-1, the J call TRBJ2-6; 8 bases are shared with TRBD1. V dropped 4 bases and J dropped 11; count of bases not matched to a gene: 4. The germline gives CDR1 SQVTM, CDR2 ANQGSEA. This CDR3 spans 12 amino acids. The CDR3 coding sequence is TGCAGCGTTGGACAGGGGATTGACGTCCTGACTTTC. Amino acid sequence: CSVGQGIDVLTF.

V gene TRBV7-6 combines with J gene TRBJ2-2; TRBD2 aligns across 7 bases. The junction had 19 bases not matched to a gene; V was cut back by 5 bases and J by 7 bases. This CDR3 comprises 18 residues. Germline V gene data show CDR1 as SGHVS and CDR2 as FNYEAQ. CDR3 nucleotides: TGTGCCAGCAGCCCCGCCTCGTCTAGCGGACTAACGGGCGGGGAGCTGTTTTTT. Residues: CASSPASSSGLTGGELFF.

The chain couples TRBV4-2 to TRBJ1-6, with D hard to call. Germline V gene lookup returns CDR1 LGHNA and CDR2 YNFKEQ. The V and J ends lost 1 base and 4 bases respectively, with 11 bases between them. The CDR3 is made up of 16 amino acids. CDR3: CASSQVLAGYNSPLHF. The DNA for the CDR3 is TGTGCCAGCAGCCAAGTCTTGGCGGGATATAATTCACCCCTCCACTTT.

The chain recombines TRBV19 with TRBJ1-1, with TRBD1 as a possible D gene (6 bases). The ends were cut back, 5 bases at V and 1 base at J, with 17 bases in the middle. The CDR3 extends over 16 amino acids. The germline V gene encodes CDR1 LNHDA and CDR2 SQIVND (reference sequence). The CDR3 sequence: CASSRRRGGGNTEAFF. The CDR3 bases are TGTGCCAGTAGTCGTCGAAGGGGAGGGGGGAACACTGAAGCTTTCTTT.

The CDR3 nucleotides read TGTGCCAGCAGTGAAGCGGGAATGACAGAGATACTGTTTTTT. Protein: CASSEAGMTEILFF. This sequence joins TRBV6-1 and TRBJ1-4, with D tentatively TRBD1 (5 bases). The CDR3 covers 14 residues. Trimming removed 0 bases from V and 13 bases from J, with 15 bases in between. Germline CDR1 is MNHNS and CDR2 is SASEGT.

The V call is TRBV5-1, the J call TRBJ2-2; 9 bases are a match to TRBD1. CDR3 length: 15 residues. V lost 7 bases and J lost 4; bases outside the gene matches: 8. The germline gives CDR1 SGHRS, CDR2 YFSETQ. The CDR3 DNA reads TGCGCCAGCTCGGGATGGGGACAGGGCACCGGGGAGCTGTTTTTT. As protein: CASSGWGQGTGELFF.

This clone turned up a few times. The gene calls are TRBV6-1 and TRBJ2-1, with 10 positions matching TRBD1. The V gene end was trimmed by 10 bases and the J gene end by 8 bases; junction bases not matched to a gene: 14. The CDR3 runs to 15 residues. CDR1 and CDR2 from the germline V gene are MNHNS and SASEGT. The CDR3 DNA sequence: TGTGCCACAATGAGGGACAGGGGATTTCTCGATGAGCAGTTCTTC. Translating it yields CATMRDRGFLDEQFF.

V gene TRBV27 combines with J gene TRBJ2-1; D is unresolved. V was cut by 3 bases and J by 8 bases, with 11 bases left in between. The V gene's germline CDR1 is MNHEY and CDR2 SMNVEV (reference sequence). The CDR3 runs to 13 residues. CDR3 loop: CASSFNPRYEQFF. CDR3 DNA: TGTGCCAGCAGTTTTAACCCGCGTTATGAGCAGTTCTTC.

The gene calls are TRBV27 and TRBJ2-5; TRBD2 agrees at 7 bases. The CDR3 runs 16 residues. V gave up 5 bases and J gave up 5 bases; unmatched junction bases: 14. Germline CDR1 and CDR2: MNHEY and SMNVEV (reference sequence). The CDR3 DNA reads TGTGCCAGCAGTCCCCTGCCCCTTGGGAGGGGTGAGACCCAGTACTTC. Amino acid sequence: CASSPLPLGRGETQYF.

This clone came up a few times. For the CDR3, the DNA is TGTGCCAGCAGCAAGGGACTAGCGGGGGGTACTATCTACGAGCAGTACTTC. Translating it yields CASSKGLAGGTIYEQYF. This chain links TRBV7-2 with TRBJ2-7; 15 bases line up with TRBD2. Germline V gives CDR1 SGHTA, CDR2 FQGNSA. The CDR3 is 17 amino acids. Losses at the gene ends were 5 bases for V and 3 bases for J; bases not matched to a gene: 8.

This chain connects TRBV7-9 to TRBJ1-4; TRBD1 might be the D (5 bases). Germline CDR1 and CDR2: SEHNR and FQNEAQ (reference sequence). V dropped 3 bases and J dropped 3 bases, with 11 bases sitting between them. CDR3 size: 15 residues. CDR3 loop: CASSFRDPANEKLFF. The CDR3 bases are TGTGCCAGCAGCTTCAGGGATCCGGCTAATGAAAAACTGTTTTTT. Using reference TRBV7-9 and TRBJ1-4 for the parts outside the CDR3, the full variable domain is DTGVSQNPRHKITKRGQNVTFRCDPISEHNRLYWYRQTLGQGPEFLTYFQNEAQLEKSRLLSDRFSAERPKGSFSTLEIQRTEQGDSAMYLCASSFRDPANEKLFFGSGTQLSVL.

V and J are TRBV2 and TRBJ2-2, with D maybe TRBD2 (6 bases). Germline values: CDR1 SNHLY, CDR2 FYNNEI. The CDR3 totals 14 residues. V lost 7 bases to trimming and J lost 3 bases, with 12 bases between them. The CDR3 protein is CASKRDSYTGELFF. In DNA form, the CDR3 reads TGTGCCAGCAAAAGGGACTCTTACACCGGGGAGCTGTTTTTT.

The chain is built from TRBV10-3 and TRBJ1-6; 8 bases align to TRBD1. Germline V gene data show CDR1 as ENHRY and CDR2 as SYGVKD. CDR3 length equals 14 residues. V lost 10 bases to trimming and J lost 4 bases; unmatched junction nucleotides: 6. The CDR3 loop is CATGQGSYNSPLHF. The CDR3 DNA sequence: TGTGCCACTGGACAGGGCTCATATAATTCACCCCTCCACTTT.

The chain recombines TRBV11-2 with TRBJ2-2, with 9 bases aligning to TRBD1. Germline assignment: CDR1 SGHAT and CDR2 FQNNGV. V was clipped by 5 bases and J by 3 bases; unmatched bases: 10. The CDR3 has 17 amino acids. This CDR3 is CASSVLPGTGHTGELFF. CDR3 sequence (DNA): TGTGCCAGCAGCGTTTTACCCGGGACAGGGCACACCGGGGAGCTGTTTTTT.

The chain couples TRBV7-6 to TRBJ2-7; 12 bases are shared with TRBD2. This CDR3 region has 14 residues. Germline CDR1 SGHVS, CDR2 FNYEAQ. With V trimmed by 5 bases and J by 6 bases, 5 bases remained unmatched. Here the CDR3 DNA reads TGTGCCAGCAGCCCCGGGACTAGCGGGTTCGAGCAGTACTTC. Translating gives CASSPGTSGFEQYF.

This clone appeared once. The chain employs TRBV28 and TRBJ2-3; 11 bases are a match to TRBD2. After removal of 5 bases from V and 6 bases from J, the junction contained 7 bases not matched to a gene. Per the germline V gene, CDR1 is MDHEN and CDR2 is SYDVKM. This CDR3 spans 15 amino acids. The chain's CDR3 is CASSHSGRAEDTQYF. The CDR3 coding sequence is TGTGCCAGCAGTCATAGCGGGAGGGCCGAGGATACGCAGTATTTT. Complete variable domain (other parts from reference TRBV28 and TRBJ2-3): DVKVTQSSRYLVKRTGEKVFLECVQDMDHENMFWYRQDPGLGLRLIYFSYDVKMKEKGDIPEGYSVSREKKERFSLILESASTNQTSMYLCASSHSGRAEDTQYFGPGTRLTVL.

The chain carries TRBV7-6 and TRBJ2-7; TRBD1 matches at 9 bases. The V and J ends lost 1 base and 6 bases, in that order; junction bases with no gene match: 10. Germline V gene sequence: CDR1 SGHVS, CDR2 FNYEAQ. The CDR3 is made up of 16 amino acids. This CDR3 reads CASSLVGGQGNTEQYF. Here the CDR3 DNA reads TGTGCCAGCAGCTTAGTAGGGGGACAGGGTAATACCGAGCAGTACTTC.

This chain links TRBV5-1 with TRBJ2-7; TRBD1 might be the D (5 bases). Trimming left V 6 bases short and J 4 bases short, with 11 bases between. Per the germline V gene, CDR1 is SGHRS and CDR2 is YFSETQ. The CDR3 runs 12 residues. The CDR3 spells CASKDTYYEQYF. DNA for the CDR3: TGCGCCAGCAAGGACACCTATTACGAGCAGTACTTC.

This clone came up a few times. This chain joins TRBV27 and TRBJ1-2; TRBD1 might be the D (6 bases). The germline V gene has CDR1 MNHEY and CDR2 SMNVEV (reference sequence). This CDR3 is 16 amino acids long. The germline V and J ends were trimmed by 0 bases and 4 bases, with 15 bases remaining between them. The CDR3 DNA follows: TGTGCCAGCAGTTTATCATCTTCAGGGGCGGTCTATGGCTACACCTTC. This encodes CASSLSSSGAVYGYTF.

J is TRBJ2-5 and V is TRBV7-6, with D perhaps matching TRBD2 (5 bases). CDR1 is SGHVS, CDR2 FNYEAQ, per germline. The CDR3 covers 14 residues. V lost 2 bases, J lost 1 base, and 8 bases lay in between. The CDR3 DNA reads TGTGCCAGCAGCTTAATGACTATCCAAGAGACCCAGTACTTC. Amino acid sequence: CASSLMTIQETQYF. The variable domain in full, completed from reference TRBV7-6 and TRBJ2-5, reads GAGVSQSPRYKVTKRGQDVALRCDPISGHVSLYWYRQALGQGPEFLTYFNYEAQQDKSGLPNDRFSAERPEGSISTLTIQRTEQRDSAMYRCASSLMTIQETQYFGPGTRLLVL.

V gene TRBV6-5 combines with J gene TRBJ2-3; 10 bases agree with TRBD2. Germline lookup yields CDR1 MNHEY and CDR2 SVGAGI. J lost 2 bases, V lost 5 bases, and 4 bases had no gene match. The length of the CDR3 is 15 residues. The CDR3 region is CASSLGLAVTDTQYF. CDR3 nucleotide sequence: TGTGCCAGCAGTCTAGGACTAGCGGTCACAGATACGCAGTATTTT.

The V gene is TRBV7-3, the J gene TRBJ2-3, with D maybe TRBD2 (5 bases). CDR1 is SGHTA, CDR2 FQGTGA, per germline. The germline V and J ends were trimmed by 3 bases and 3 bases, with 13 bases remaining between them. The CDR3 runs 15 residues. For the CDR3, the DNA is TGTGCCAGCAGCTTTGGCGGGCCTCGGACAGATACGCAGTATTTT. Protein product: CASSFGGPRTDTQYF.